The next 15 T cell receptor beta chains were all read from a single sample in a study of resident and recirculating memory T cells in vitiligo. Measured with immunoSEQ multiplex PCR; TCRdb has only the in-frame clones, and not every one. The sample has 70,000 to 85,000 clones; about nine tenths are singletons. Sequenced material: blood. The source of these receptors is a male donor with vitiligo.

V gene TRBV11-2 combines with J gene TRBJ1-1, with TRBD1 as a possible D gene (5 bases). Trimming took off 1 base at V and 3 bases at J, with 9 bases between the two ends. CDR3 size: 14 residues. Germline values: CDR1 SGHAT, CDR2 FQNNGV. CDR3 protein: CASSLVRGDTEAFF. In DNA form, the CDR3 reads TGTGCCAGCAGCTTAGTTCGGGGGGACACTGAAGCTTTCTTT.

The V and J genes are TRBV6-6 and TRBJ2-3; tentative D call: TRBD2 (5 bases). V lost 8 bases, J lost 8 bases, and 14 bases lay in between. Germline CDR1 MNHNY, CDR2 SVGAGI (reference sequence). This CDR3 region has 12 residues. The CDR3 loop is CASGVPGVTQYF. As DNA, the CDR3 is TGTGCCAGCGGGGTGCCCGGGGTTACGCAGTATTTT.

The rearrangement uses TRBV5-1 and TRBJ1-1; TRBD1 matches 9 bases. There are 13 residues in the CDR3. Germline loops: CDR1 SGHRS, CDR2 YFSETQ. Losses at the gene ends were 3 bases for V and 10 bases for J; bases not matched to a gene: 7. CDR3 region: CASSYGQGIGAFF. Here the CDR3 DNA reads TGCGCCAGCAGCTACGGACAGGGGATCGGAGCTTTCTTT.

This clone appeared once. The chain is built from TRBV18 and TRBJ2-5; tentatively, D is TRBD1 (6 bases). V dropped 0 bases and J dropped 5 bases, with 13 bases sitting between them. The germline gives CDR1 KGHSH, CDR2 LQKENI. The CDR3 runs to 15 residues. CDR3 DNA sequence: TGTGCCAGCTCACCACCACAGGGTGAGGTCGAGACCCAGTACTTC. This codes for CASSPPQGEVETQYF.

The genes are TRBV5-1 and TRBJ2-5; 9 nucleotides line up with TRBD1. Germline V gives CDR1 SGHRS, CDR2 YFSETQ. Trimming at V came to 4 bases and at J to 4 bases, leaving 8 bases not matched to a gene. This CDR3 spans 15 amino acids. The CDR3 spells CASSRTGVAGETQYF. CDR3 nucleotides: TGCGCCAGCAGCCGGACAGGGGTGGCCGGAGAGACCCAGTACTTC.

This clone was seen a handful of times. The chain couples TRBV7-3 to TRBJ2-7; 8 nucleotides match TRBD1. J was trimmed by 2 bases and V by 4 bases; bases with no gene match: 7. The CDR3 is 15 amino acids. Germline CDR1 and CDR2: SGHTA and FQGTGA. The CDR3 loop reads CASSSGQAPTYEQYF. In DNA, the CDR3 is TGTGCCAGCAGCTCGGGACAGGCCCCCACCTACGAGCAGTACTTC. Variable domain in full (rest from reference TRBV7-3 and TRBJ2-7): GAGVSQTPSNKVTEKGKYVELRCDPISGHTALYWYRQSLGQGPEFLIYFQGTGAADDSGLPNDRFFAVRPEGSVSTLKIQRTERGDSAVYLCASSSGQAPTYEQYFGPGTRLTVT.

The CDR3 nucleotides are TGTGCCAGCGGGGACTACCCCTACGAGCAGTACTTC. It is translated as CASGDYPYEQYF. The genes are TRBV2 and TRBJ2-7; 7 positions match TRBD2. With 8 bases clipped from V and 2 bases from J, the junction kept 3 bases outside the gene matches. Germline CDR1 reads SNHLY; CDR2 reads FYNNEI. This CDR3 has 12 residues. The full variable domain, rest sourced from reference TRBV2 and TRBJ2-7, is EPEVTQTPSHQVTQMGQEVILRCVPISNHLYFYWYRQILGQKVEFLVSFYNNEISEKSEIFDDQFSVERPDGSNFTLKIRSTKLEDSAMYFCASGDYPYEQYFGPGTRLTVT.

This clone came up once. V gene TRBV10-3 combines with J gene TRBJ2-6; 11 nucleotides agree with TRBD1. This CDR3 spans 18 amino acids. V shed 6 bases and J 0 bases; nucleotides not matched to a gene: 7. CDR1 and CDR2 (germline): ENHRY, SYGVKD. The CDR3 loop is CAIRDTGTGGSGANVLTF. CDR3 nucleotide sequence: TGTGCCATCAGGGACACCGGGACAGGGGGCTCTGGGGCCAACGTCCTGACTTTC.

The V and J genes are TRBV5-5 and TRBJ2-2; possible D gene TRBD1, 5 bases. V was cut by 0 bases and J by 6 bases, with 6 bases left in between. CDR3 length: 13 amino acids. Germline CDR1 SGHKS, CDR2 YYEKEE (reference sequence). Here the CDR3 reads CASSLVGAGELFF. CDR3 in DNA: TGTGCCAGCAGCTTGGTAGGGGCCGGGGAGCTGTTTTTT.

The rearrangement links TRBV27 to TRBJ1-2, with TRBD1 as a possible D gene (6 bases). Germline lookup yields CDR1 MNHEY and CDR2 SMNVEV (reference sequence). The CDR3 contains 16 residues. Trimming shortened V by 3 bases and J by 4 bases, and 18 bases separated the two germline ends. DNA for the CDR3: TGTGCCAGCAGTTTGATTTCGCAGGGGCTGCCCTATGGCTACACCTTC. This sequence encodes CASSLISQGLPYGYTF.

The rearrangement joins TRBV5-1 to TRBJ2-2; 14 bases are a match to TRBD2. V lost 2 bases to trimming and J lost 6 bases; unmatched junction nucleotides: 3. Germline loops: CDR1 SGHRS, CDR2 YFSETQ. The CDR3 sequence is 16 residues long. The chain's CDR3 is CASSFGLAGGSGELFF. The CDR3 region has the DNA TGCGCCAGCAGCTTTGGACTAGCGGGGGGATCCGGGGAGCTGTTTTTT.

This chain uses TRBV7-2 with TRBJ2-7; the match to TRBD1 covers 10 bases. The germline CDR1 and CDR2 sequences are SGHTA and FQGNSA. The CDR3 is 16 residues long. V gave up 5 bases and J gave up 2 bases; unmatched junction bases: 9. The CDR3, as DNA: TGTGCCAGCAGCACGAGTCCCGGGACAGGGGCCTACGAGCAGTACTTC. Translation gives CASSTSPGTGAYEQYF.

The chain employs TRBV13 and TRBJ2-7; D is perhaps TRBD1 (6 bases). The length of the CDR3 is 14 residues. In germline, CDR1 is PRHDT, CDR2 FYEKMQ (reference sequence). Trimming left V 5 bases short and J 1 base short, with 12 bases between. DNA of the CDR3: TGTGCCAGCAGCCCCCGACAGGATTCCTACGAGCAGTACTTC. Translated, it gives CASSPRQDSYEQYF.

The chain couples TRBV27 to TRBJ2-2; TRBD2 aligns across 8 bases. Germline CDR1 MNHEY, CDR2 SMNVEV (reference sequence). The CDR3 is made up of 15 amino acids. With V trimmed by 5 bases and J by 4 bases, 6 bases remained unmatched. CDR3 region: CASSAGGAVTGELFF. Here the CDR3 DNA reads TGTGCCAGCAGTGCCGGGGGGGCAGTCACCGGGGAGCTGTTTTTT.

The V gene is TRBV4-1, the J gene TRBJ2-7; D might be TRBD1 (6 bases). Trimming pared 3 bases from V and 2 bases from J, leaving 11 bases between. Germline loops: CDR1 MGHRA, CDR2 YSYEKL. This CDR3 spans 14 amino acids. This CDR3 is CASSQATGTYEQYF. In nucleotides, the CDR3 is TGCGCCAGCAGCCAGGCTACAGGGACCTACGAGCAGTACTTC.